These T cell receptor beta chains were read from a single sample in a study of T cells in Graves' hyperthyroidism and ophthalmopathy. TCRdb re-analysed the multiplex PCR reads in MiXCR, keeping a single row per CDR3 protein. The data hold 500,000 to 550,000 distinct CDR3 sequences, with 20% observed a single time. The sequencing input was blood. Every receptor here comes from a man between 18 and 35 years old with Graves' hyperthyroidism. Each CDR3 is given with its conserved first and last residue. D genes are given only for firm matches. Only part of the rows carry a size: once, few, many, or a class if the clone is expanded.

J,V,D,size,CDR3,DNA
TRBJ2-7,TRBV20-1,-,many,CSALTEAYEQYF,TGCAGTGCTCTAACAGAGGCCTACGAGCAGTACTTC
TRBJ2-6,TRBV2,-,-,CASGDSSGANVLTF,TGTGCCAGCGGCGATAGCTCTGGGGCCAACGTCCTGACTTTC
TRBJ1-5,TRBV6-5,TRBD1,many,CASSYRDSQPQHF,TGTGCCAGCAGTTACCGGGACAGCCAGCCCCAGCATTTT
TRBJ2-7,TRBV6-1,TRBD1,many,CASSRTGASEQYF,TGTGCCAGCAGCAGGACAGGGGCGTCCGAGCAGTACTTC
TRBJ2-1,TRBV12-3/TRBV12-4,TRBD2,-,CASSLVGSGQGNEQFF,TGTGCCAGCAGTTTAGTGGGTAGCGGGCAGGGCAATGAGCAGTTCTTC
TRBJ2-2,TRBV6-5,-,many,CASVWGTGELFF,TGTGCCAGCGTTTGGGGTACCGGGGAGCTGTTTTTT
TRBJ2-5,TRBV15,TRBD2,many,CATSREGGGETQYF,TGTGCCACCAGCAGAGAGGGCGGGGGAGAGACCCAGTACTTC
TRBJ1-1,TRBV12-3/TRBV12-4,-,many,CASTGRGENTEAFF,TGTGCCAGCACCGGCCGAGGTGAAAACACTGAAGCTTTCTTT
TRBJ2-7,TRBV7-2,-,-,CASSLQGRGGYEQYF,TGTGCCAGCAGCTTACAGGGGCGCGGTGGCTACGAGCAGTACTTC
TRBJ1-1,TRBV11-1,-,many,CASSLHSMVGERPEAFF,TGTGCCAGCAGCTTACATTCCATGGTGGGAGAAAGGCCTGAAGCTTTCTTT
TRBJ2-5,TRBV27,-,many,CASSLLGPRGSETQYF,TGTGCCAGCAGTTTACTGGGACCCCGGGGGTCAGAGACCCAGTACTTC
TRBJ2-5,TRBV5-1,TRBD1,few,CASSSRDRAQETQYF,TGCGCCAGCAGCTCCCGGGACAGGGCCCAAGAGACCCAGTACTTC
TRBJ1-1,TRBV6-1,-,-,CASSEAVGQLNTEAFF,TGTGCCAGCAGTGAAGCGGTCGGACAGTTGAACACTGAAGCTTTCTTT
TRBJ2-4,TRBV6-1,-,many,CASSPGQTIAKNIQYF,TGTGCCAGCAGCCCCGGACAAACGATAGCCAAAAACATTCAGTACTTC
TRBJ2-2,TRBV11-2,-,many,CASSPGGQGGAGELFF,TGTGCCAGCAGCCCCGGGGGACAAGGGGGCGCCGGGGAGCTGTTTTTT
TRBJ1-1,TRBV5-4,-,few,CASNNRKQGGGTEAFF,TGTGCCAGCAACAACAGGAAACAGGGAGGCGGAACTGAAGCTTTCTTT
TRBJ2-5,TRBV12-3/TRBV12-4,-,many,CASTLRGAYPETQYF,TGTGCCAGCACCCTTAGGGGGGCCTATCCAGAGACCCAGTACTTC
TRBJ1-1,TRBV20-1,-,many,CSGLKNTEAFF,TGCAGTGGACTGAAGAACACTGAAGCTTTCTTT
TRBJ2-7,TRBV9,-,many,CASSLTGTATYEQYF,TGTGCCAGCAGCCTAACCGGGACGGCCACCTACGAGCAGTACTTC
TRBJ1-2,TRBV14,TRBD1,many,CASSHQGQLLGYTF,TGTGCCAGCAGCCACCAGGGACAGCTACTGGGCTACACCTTC
TRBJ2-4,TRBV6-1,-,-,CASSTKVENIKYF,TGTGCCAGCAGTACCAAAGTAGAAAACATTAAGTACTTC
TRBJ1-6,TRBV6-1,TRBD1,-,CASSRTGVINSPLHF,TGTGCCAGCAGCAGAACAGGGGTCATTAATTCACCCCTCCACTTT
TRBJ1-3,TRBV4-1,-,-,CASSQPAGNSGNTIYF,TGCGCCAGCAGCCAGCCAGCCGGGAACTCTGGAAACACCATATATTTT
TRBJ2-2,TRBV28,-,many,CASSLSLQVGELFF,TGTGCCAGCAGTTTATCCCTCCAGGTCGGGGAGCTGTTTTTT
TRBJ1-2,TRBV27,TRBD1,many,CASRTFETGNYGYTF,TGTGCCAGCAGGACTTTTGAGACAGGGAACTATGGCTACACCTTC
TRBJ2-6,TRBV4-1,-,-,CASSHLRGAGANVLTF,TGCGCCAGCAGCCACCTAAGGGGTGCTGGGGCCAACGTCCTGACTTTC
TRBJ2-7,TRBV20-1,-,-,CSATIEYGGIYEQYF,TGCAGTGCTACCATTGAGTATGGAGGGATCTACGAGCAGTACTTC
TRBJ1-1,TRBV7-9,TRBD1,many,CASSPRGGQGDTEAFF,TGTGCCAGCAGCCCACGGGGCGGTCAGGGGGACACTGAAGCTTTCTTT
TRBJ1-1,TRBV6-1,TRBD1,many,CASIGDRGRSTEAFF,TGTGCCAGCATCGGAGACAGGGGTCGGAGCACTGAAGCTTTCTTT
TRBJ1-1,TRBV9,TRBD1,many,CASSVITGGTEAFF,TGTGCCAGCAGCGTCATTACAGGGGGCACTGAAGCTTTCTTT